This T cell receptor (beta chain) derives from a study of blood T cell repertoires in COVID-19. Turning to the study itself: Collection of acute and convalescent COVID-19 samples took place in the United States, Italy and Spain. Sources were T cells, B-cell-depleted T cells, or PBMCs; the material itself was cDNA or gDNA.

TCRdb's table, derived via immunoSEQ multiplex PCR, lists solely in-frame clones and lacks some. The data show about 260,000 clones, over 80% seen once. After removal of 4 bases from V and 2 bases from J, the junction contained 8 bases not matched to a gene. This CDR3 is 15 amino acids long. Germline lookup yields CDR1 SGHDT and CDR2 YYEEEE. J is TRBJ2-7 and V is TRBV5-6; 8 nucleotides agree with TRBD2. Sequencing input: peripheral blood. This sequence was found in a middle-aged woman who had recovered from COVID-19. This chain's CDR3 is CASSPRGGRTYEQYF. Here the CDR3 DNA reads TGTGCCAGCAGCCCACGGGGGGGTCGAACCTACGAGCAGTACTTC.